The rows below give T cell receptor beta chains drawn from one sample of a study of cytomegalovirus exposure and HLA in healthy donors. Using immunoSEQ multiplex PCR, the repertoire was profiled, and TCRdb retains in-frame clones only, with some absent. The sample lists over 150,000 clones, around 86% occurring once. What was sequenced was PBMCs. The receptors come from a human donor in good health. CDR3s include the opening cysteine and the closing phenylalanine or tryptophan. Each record gives: V gene, J gene, clone size, CDR3 protein. A clone size is listed for some rows: how often the clone was seen (once, few, many), or a class if it is expanded.

>TRBV5-8|TRBJ1-5|.
CASSPGRTNQPQHF
>TRBV5-6|TRBJ1-3|once
CASSDIGNTIYF
>TRBV7-8|TRBJ2-2|.
CASSLNTGELFF
>TRBV11-2|TRBJ2-1|.
CASSLERTAPYNEQFF
>TRBV27|TRBJ1-5|once
CASSPLSVGRNQPQHF
>TRBV9|TRBJ2-7|.
CASSPTSGGYEQYF
>TRBV4-3|TRBJ2-2|once
CASSQEGGGELFF
>TRBV5-5|TRBJ1-1|.
CASSLVENSMNTEAFF
>TRBV4-1|TRBJ1-2|.
CASSQVAGTHPRYGYTF
>TRBV7-2|TRBJ1-1|.
CASSSRRQGANAFF
>TRBV5-1|TRBJ2-6|.
CASSLGLAASLGGANVLTF
>TRBV15|TRBJ1-4|.
CATSRSGTVNEKLFF
>TRBV7-9|TRBJ1-1|.
CSSSYRTEAFF
>TRBV4-3|TRBJ2-7|.
CASSQDLMRSGEQYF
>TRBV2|TRBJ1-3|.
CASSPQESGNTIYF
>TRBV4-2|TRBJ1-4|.
CASSQGTAATNEKLFF
>TRBV7-7|TRBJ2-2|.
CAIRLAGGPFNTGELFF
>TRBV5-1|TRBJ1-6|few
CASSAQGTRGGTYNSPLHF
>TRBV7-9|TRBJ1-2|.
CASSARITTNYGYTF
>TRBV6-5|TRBJ1-3|.
CASSYQGTPGNTIYF
>TRBV4-2|TRBJ2-5|.
CASSKVQRGAQETQYF
>TRBV6-6|TRBJ1-4|few
CASSNQQGGEKLFF